The 32 T cell receptor beta chains below were found in one sample sequenced in a study of blood T cell repertoires in COVID-19. Data came from immunoSEQ multiplex PCR; TCRdb stores just in-frame clones and leaves some out. The sample shows just over 65,000 clones, roughly 86% of them seen only once. Sequencing was carried out using peripheral blood. The receptors originated from a man aged 60-69 years with acute or convalescent COVID-19.

This rearrangement joins TRBV7-2 to TRBJ1-5; no clear D. The CDR3 length is 14 residues. The germline V and J ends were trimmed by 1 base and 6 bases, with 10 bases remaining between them. Germline CDR1 is SGHTA and CDR2 is FQGNSA. CDR3 sequence (DNA): TGTGCCAGCAGCTTAGATCGGGTGACTCAGCCCCAGCATTTT. It encodes CASSLDRVTQPQHF.

The CDR3 loop is CASSLQGAGELFF. The CDR3 DNA follows: TGTGCCAGCAGCTTACAGGGGGCCGGGGAGCTGTTTTTT. The V gene is TRBV13, the J gene TRBJ2-2, with 7 bases identical to TRBD1. There are 13 residues in the CDR3. CDR1 and CDR2 (germline): PRHDT, FYEKMQ (reference sequence). With 2 bases clipped from V and 6 bases from J, the junction kept 0 bases outside the gene matches.

In this sample, this clone turned up a few times. This chain links TRBV5-4 with TRBJ2-2; a weak D match, TRBD1 (6 bases). With 4 bases removed from V and 7 bases from J, the gap between germline ends came to 14 bases. Germline V lookup: CDR1 SGHNT, CDR2 YYREEE (reference sequence). CDR3 length: 14 residues. The CDR3 here is CASSDDRRNGELFF. Written as DNA, the CDR3 is TGTGCCAGCAGCGATGACAGGAGGAACGGGGAGCTGTTTTTT.

The chain has TRBV4-1 and TRBJ2-3, with a tentative D call TRBD2 (5 bases). This CDR3 is 19 amino acids long. V shed 3 bases and J shed 4 bases, with 26 bases lying between them. In germline, CDR1 is MGHRA, CDR2 YSYEKL. The CDR3 region is CASSHLVEGYYILADTQYF. The CDR3 DNA reads TGCGCCAGCAGCCACCTTGTTGAGGGATATTATATTTTGGCAGATACGCAGTATTTT.

This sequence joins TRBV5-8 and TRBJ2-7; the match to TRBD2 covers 10 bases. CDR3 length: 16 residues. V gave up 5 bases and J gave up 3 bases; unmatched junction bases: 11. Germline V gene sequence: CDR1 SGHTS, CDR2 YDEGEE. The CDR3, as DNA: TGTGCCAGCAGGCGGATAGCGGGGGGTTTGAACTACGAGCAGTACTTC. Translated: CASRRIAGGLNYEQYF.

The chain joins TRBV27 to TRBJ1-3; maybe TRBD1 (6 bases). V shed 3 bases and J shed 0 bases, with 15 bases lying between them. The germline CDR1 and CDR2 sequences are MNHEY and SMNVEV (reference sequence). The length of the CDR3 is 17 residues. CDR3 residues: CASSFSGQTISGNTIYF. The CDR3, as DNA: TGTGCCAGCAGTTTTTCAGGACAGACGATCTCTGGAAACACCATATATTTT.

The chain couples TRBV4-1 to TRBJ2-1, with TRBD2 as a possible D gene (6 bases). CDR3 length: 15 amino acids. Germline-derived CDR1 and CDR2 are MGHRA and YSYEKL. V dropped 1 base and J dropped 2 bases, with 9 bases sitting between them. The CDR3 protein is CASSQGLVTYNEQFF. CDR3 nucleotides: TGCGCCAGCAGCCAAGGACTAGTCACCTACAATGAGCAGTTCTTC.

The genes are TRBV5-4 and TRBJ2-1; D possibly corresponds to TRBD1 (5 bases). The CDR3 totals 13 residues. CDR1 is SGHNT, CDR2 YYREEE, per germline (reference sequence). The V end lost 0 bases, the J end lost 4 bases, and 5 bases lay between the germline ends. The CDR3 spells CASSLDRYNEQFF. The CDR3 DNA is TGTGCCAGCAGCTTGGACAGGTACAATGAGCAGTTCTTC. The complete variable domain, with remaining parts taken from reference TRBV5-4 and TRBJ2-1, reads ETGVTQSPTHLIKTRGQQVTLRCSSQSGHNTVSWYQQALGQGPQFIFQYYREEENGRGNFPPRFSGLQFPNYSSELNVNALELDDSALYLCASSLDRYNEQFFGPGTRLTVL.

This clone was seen only once. The chain is built from TRBV7-6 and TRBJ2-5, with a possible D match to TRBD1 (5 bases). CDR1 and CDR2 (germline): SGHVS, FNYEAQ. V was trimmed by 6 bases and J by 5 bases, leaving 7 bases between them. This CDR3 contains 11 residues. The DNA of the CDR3 is TGTGCCAGCAGGGCAGGGGAGACCCAGTACTTC. The encoded protein is CASRAGETQYF.

This chain uses TRBV4-1 with TRBJ2-3, with 14 bases that match TRBD2. CDR3 size: 19 residues. Germline V lookup: CDR1 MGHRA, CDR2 YSYEKL. Trimming at V came to 3 bases and at J to 0 bases, leaving 8 bases not matched to a gene. The CDR3 reads CASSQYQGTSGGSTDTQYF. The CDR3 DNA reads as TGCGCCAGCAGCCAGTATCAAGGGACTAGCGGGGGTAGCACAGATACGCAGTATTTT.

The chain couples TRBV6-5 to TRBJ1-5; a possible D gene is TRBD1 (6 bases). V lost 6 bases to trimming and J lost 5 bases, with 17 bases between them. Germline V gives CDR1 MNHEY, CDR2 SVGAGI. This CDR3 region has 15 residues. This CDR3 reads CASSRIEDSYQPQHF. The CDR3 DNA follows: TGTGCCAGCAGCCGCATCGAGGACAGCTATCAGCCCCAGCATTTT.

This chain links TRBV7-2 with TRBJ2-5; TRBD2 matches at 7 bases. The CDR3 is 18 amino acids. Trimming cost V 4 bases and J 2 bases; bases outside gene matches: 16. The V gene's germline CDR1 is SGHTA and CDR2 FQGNSA. CDR3 nucleotides: TGTGCCAGCAGCTCCGCACTAGCGAGAGCGGTACCACAAGAGACCCAGTACTTC. It is translated as CASSSALARAVPQETQYF.

The chain uses TRBV9 and TRBJ2-3; no clear D gene. This CDR3 is built from 15 residues. Trimming stripped 2 bases from V and 0 bases from J, with 10 bases between. Germline assignment: CDR1 SGDLS and CDR2 YYNGEE. This chain's CDR3 is CASSVEDSSTDTQYF. DNA for the CDR3: TGTGCCAGCAGCGTTGAGGATTCTAGCACAGATACGCAGTATTTT.

V usage is TRBV9 and J usage is TRBJ2-7, with TRBD1 identical over 10 bases. With V trimmed by 2 bases and J by 7 bases, 6 bases remained unmatched. In germline, CDR1 is SGDLS, CDR2 YYNGEE. This CDR3 spans 14 amino acids. CDR3 DNA: TGTGCCAGCAGCGTGGGGACAGGGGCCTGGGAGCAGTACTTC. Its protein is CASSVGTGAWEQYF.

The table lists this clone with a count of one. The rearrangement links TRBV30 to TRBJ2-4; D unclear. In germline, CDR1 is GTSNPN, CDR2 SVGIG (reference sequence). The V end lost 2 bases, the J end lost 0 bases, and 5 bases lay between the germline ends. The CDR3 has 13 residues. The chain's CDR3 is CAWSPGAKNIQYF. CDR3 sequence (DNA): TGTGCCTGGAGTCCGGGAGCCAAAAACATTCAGTACTTC.

Turning to this clone: Relative to the germline gene, one junction end is altered; a read error may explain this. The CDR3 loop is CASSDPAGWSLF. The CDR3 DNA reads as TGTGCCAGCAGTGACCCTGCGGGTTGGTCCCTATTC. V is TRBV2 and J is TRBJ2-7; D is perhaps TRBD2 (5 bases). This CDR3 has 12 amino acids. Per germline, CDR1 SNHLY and CDR2 FYNNEI.

This clone was found a few times. The chain couples TRBV7-2 to TRBJ2-3, with 10 bases matching TRBD2. The CDR3 covers 15 residues. Looked up from germline, CDR1 is SGHTA and CDR2 is FQGNSA. The ends lost 5 bases at V and 1 base at J; junction bases unmatched: 3. The CDR3 here is CASSVTSGGTDTQYF. Here the CDR3 DNA reads TGTGCCAGCAGCGTTACTAGCGGGGGCACAGATACGCAGTATTTT.

The chain has TRBV5-1 and TRBJ1-1, with TRBD1 matching over 7 bases. V shed 6 bases, J shed 2 bases, and the junction held 7 bases outside the gene matches. The CDR3 totals 14 residues. Per the germline V gene, CDR1 is SGHRS and CDR2 is YFSETQ. The CDR3 spells CASTQYRGNTEAFF. The DNA of the CDR3 is TGCGCCAGCACCCAGTACAGGGGTAACACTGAAGCTTTCTTT.

The chain is built from TRBV11-2 and TRBJ2-2; tentative D call: TRBD1 (6 bases). The CDR3 runs 16 residues. V lost 3 bases to trimming and J lost 6 bases, with 17 bases between them. The germline V gene has CDR1 SGHAT and CDR2 FQNNGV. The CDR3 nucleotides read TGTGCCAGCAGCTTCCCCCAAACAGGGTCCCCCGGGGAGCTGTTTTTT. Amino acid sequence: CASSFPQTGSPGELFF.

The J gene is TRBJ1-2, the V gene TRBV5-1, with D perhaps TRBD1 (5 bases). V was shortened by 1 base and J by 0 bases, with 7 bases between the two germline ends. Looked up from germline, CDR1 is SGHRS and CDR2 is YFSETQ. The CDR3 has 14 residues. CDR3 coding DNA: TGCGCCAGCAGCTTGACAGGAGCTAACTATGGCTACACCTTC. Encoded protein: CASSLTGANYGYTF.

The genes are TRBV6-5 and TRBJ2-4; TRBD2 might be the D (6 bases). Looked up from germline, CDR1 is MNHEY and CDR2 is SVGAGI. The CDR3 has 15 residues. Deletions cut 5 bases from V and 4 bases from J, with 15 bases between. The CDR3, as DNA: TGTGCCAGCAGTCCGCATTGGGACTCAAAAAACATTCAGTACTTC. Residues: CASSPHWDSKNIQYF.

The chain carries TRBV27 and TRBJ2-7; D is unclear. This CDR3 spans 13 amino acids. From germline, CDR1 is MNHEY and CDR2 SMNVEV (reference sequence). V dropped 2 bases and J dropped 12 bases, with 17 bases sitting between them. In DNA, the CDR3 is TGTGCCAGCAGTTTAATTTCAAGAACGGTCGTGTACTTC. Its translation: CASSLISRTVVYF.

This clone was counted a few times. This chain joins TRBV19 and TRBJ1-6, with D tentatively TRBD1 (6 bases). This CDR3 has 15 amino acids. V was clipped by 7 bases and J by 9 bases, with 19 bases between them. Germline lookup yields CDR1 LNHDA and CDR2 SQIVND (reference sequence). CDR3: CASTQDPGHRSPLHF. CDR3 nucleotide sequence: TGTGCCAGTACCCAAGATCCGGGACATCGTTCACCCCTCCACTTT.

This rearrangement joins TRBV3-1 (or the pseudogene TRBV3-2) to TRBJ1-1; D is unresolved. The CDR3 sequence is 14 residues long. V lost 0 bases and J lost 1, with 6 bases in between. The germline CDR1 and CDR2 sequences are LGHDT and YNNKEL (reference sequence). CDR3 residues: CASSQDNRNTEAFF. The CDR3 nucleotides read TGTGCCAGCAGCCAAGATAACAGGAACACTGAAGCTTTCTTT.

This clone has a single count. V is TRBV5-6 and J is TRBJ1-2; 9 bases are shared with TRBD1. The CDR3 extends over 14 amino acids. The V segment lost 4 bases and the J segment 7 bases; nucleotides outside the gene matches: 8. Per germline, CDR1 SGHDT and CDR2 YYEEEE. The CDR3 here is CASSPLQGAAGYTF. The CDR3 region has the DNA TGTGCCAGCAGCCCCTTACAGGGGGCAGCTGGCTACACCTTC. The full variable domain, completed using reference TRBV5-6 and TRBJ1-2, is DAGVTQSPTHLIKTRGQQVTLRCSPKSGHDTVSWYQQALGQGPQFIFQYYEEEERQRGNFPDRFSGHQFPNYSSELNVNALLLGDSALYLCASSPLQGAAGYTFGSGTRLTVV.

This chain uses TRBV4-1 with TRBJ1-2; TRBD1 matches 7 bases. Germline V gene lookup returns CDR1 MGHRA and CDR2 YSYEKL. V shed 1 base and J 4 bases; nucleotides not matched to a gene: 12. This CDR3 has 17 amino acids. CDR3 region: CASSQGPPGQPSYGYTF. DNA of the CDR3: TGCGCCAGCAGCCAAGGCCCTCCGGGACAGCCATCCTATGGCTACACCTTC.

The CDR3 coding sequence is TGCGCCAGCAGCACACAGACAGGGGGGAGTACTGAAGCTTTCTTT. Its translation is CASSTQTGGSTEAFF. V gene TRBV5-1 combines with J gene TRBJ1-1; 9 positions match TRBD1. The CDR3 sequence is 15 residues long. V shed 4 bases and J 5 bases; nucleotides not matched to a gene: 9. Germline V gene data show CDR1 as SGHRS and CDR2 as YFSETQ.

In this sample, this clone turned up once. The chain is built from TRBV9 and TRBJ2-5; D not resolved. The V end was cut by 0 bases, the J end by 5 bases, with 14 bases between. Per germline, CDR1 SGDLS and CDR2 YYNGEE. The length of the CDR3 is 15 residues. DNA of the CDR3: TGTGCCAGCAGCGTAGATCTCGGTTCCGGGGAGACCCAGTACTTC. Protein: CASSVDLGSGETQYF. The full variable domain, rest sourced from reference TRBV9 and TRBJ2-5, is DSGVTQTPKHLITATGQRVTLRCSPRSGDLSVYWYQQSLDQGLQFLIQYYNGEERAKGNILERFSAQQFPDLHSELNLSSLELGDSALYFCASSVDLGSGETQYFGPGTRLLVL.

This clone was detected once. V usage is TRBV19 and J usage is TRBJ2-2; D may be TRBD1 (5 bases). Trimming stripped 4 bases from V and 6 bases from J, with 15 bases between. Germline CDR1 and CDR2: LNHDA and SQIVND (reference sequence). This CDR3 is built from 15 residues. This CDR3 reads CASSNPGRVAGELFF. The DNA for the CDR3 is TGTGCCAGTAGTAACCCCGGCAGGGTCGCCGGGGAGCTGTTTTTT.

This clone was observed a single time. The chain joins TRBV6-5 to TRBJ1-1, with 7 nucleotides matching TRBD1. The CDR3 sequence is 14 residues long. Germline CDR1 MNHEY, CDR2 SVGAGI. V shed 2 bases and J 2 bases; nucleotides not matched to a gene: 2. The CDR3 here is CASSYRGLNTEAFF. CDR3 in DNA: TGTGCCAGCAGTTACAGGGGGCTTAACACTGAAGCTTTCTTT.

This sequence joins TRBV5-6 and TRBJ2-4; no clear D gene. Germline lookup yields CDR1 SGHDT and CDR2 YYEEEE. CDR3 length equals 12 residues. The ends were cut back, 4 bases at V and 8 bases at J, with 10 bases in the middle. Written as DNA, the CDR3 is TGTGCCAGCAGCCTCGGTTTCGACATTCAGTACTTC. Protein sequence: CASSLGFDIQYF. The whole variable domain, remainder taken from reference TRBV5-6 and TRBJ2-4, is DAGVTQSPTHLIKTRGQQVTLRCSPKSGHDTVSWYQQALGQGPQFIFQYYEEEERQRGNFPDRFSGHQFPNYSSELNVNALLLGDSALYLCASSLGFDIQYFGAGTRLSVL.

The V call is TRBV7-3, the J call TRBJ2-2; no firm D call. V gave up 1 base and J gave up 1 base, with 7 bases separating them. The CDR3 runs to 15 residues. Germline V gives CDR1 SGHTA, CDR2 FQGTGA. The CDR3 nucleotides read TGTGCCAGCAGCTTAATGTCAGGGAACACCGGGGAGCTGTTTTTT. Translated: CASSLMSGNTGELFF. Filled out from reference TRBV7-3 and TRBJ2-2, the complete variable domain reads GAGVSQTPSNKVTEKGKYVELRCDPISGHTALYWYRQSLGQGPEFLIYFQGTGAADDSGLPNDRFFAVRPEGSVSTLKIQRTERGDSAVYLCASSLMSGNTGELFFGEGSRLTVL.